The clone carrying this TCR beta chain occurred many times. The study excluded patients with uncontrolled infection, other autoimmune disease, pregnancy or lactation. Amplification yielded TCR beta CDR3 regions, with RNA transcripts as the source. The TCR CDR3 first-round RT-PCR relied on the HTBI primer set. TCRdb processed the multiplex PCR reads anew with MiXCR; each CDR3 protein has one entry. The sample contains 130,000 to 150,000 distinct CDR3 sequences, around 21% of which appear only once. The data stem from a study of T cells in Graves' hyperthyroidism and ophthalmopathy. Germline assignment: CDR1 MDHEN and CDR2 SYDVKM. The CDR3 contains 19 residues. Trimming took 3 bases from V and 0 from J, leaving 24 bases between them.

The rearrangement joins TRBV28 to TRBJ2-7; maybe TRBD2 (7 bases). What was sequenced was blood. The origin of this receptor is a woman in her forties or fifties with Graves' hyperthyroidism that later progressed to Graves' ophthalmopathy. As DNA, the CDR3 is TGTGCCAGCAGTTTCCAATACTTTACGGGCGGGGGCGCCTCCTACGAGCAGTACTTC. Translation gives CASSFQYFTGGGASYEQYF.